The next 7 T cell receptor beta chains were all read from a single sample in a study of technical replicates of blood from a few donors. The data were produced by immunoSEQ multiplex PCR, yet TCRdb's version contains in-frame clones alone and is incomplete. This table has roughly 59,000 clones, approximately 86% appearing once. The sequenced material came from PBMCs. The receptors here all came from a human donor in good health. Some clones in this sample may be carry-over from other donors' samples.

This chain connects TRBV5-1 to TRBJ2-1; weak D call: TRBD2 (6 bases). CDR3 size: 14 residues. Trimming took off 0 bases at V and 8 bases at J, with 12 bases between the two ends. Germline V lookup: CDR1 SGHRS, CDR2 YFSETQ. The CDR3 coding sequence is TGCGCCAGCAGCTTGGTAAGGGGCGGGGATGAGCAGTTCTTC. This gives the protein CASSLVRGGDEQFF.

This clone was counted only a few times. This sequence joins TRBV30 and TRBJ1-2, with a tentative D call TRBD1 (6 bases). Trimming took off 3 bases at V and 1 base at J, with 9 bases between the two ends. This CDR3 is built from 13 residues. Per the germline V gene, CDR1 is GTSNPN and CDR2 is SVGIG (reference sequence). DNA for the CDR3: TGTGCCTGGAGCGTGGACAGTAACTATGGCTACACCTTC. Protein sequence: CAWSVDSNYGYTF.

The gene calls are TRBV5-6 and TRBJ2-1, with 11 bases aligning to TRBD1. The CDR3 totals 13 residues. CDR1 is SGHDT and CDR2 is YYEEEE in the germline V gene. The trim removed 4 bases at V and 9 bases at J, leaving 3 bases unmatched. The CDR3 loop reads CASSRGQGVEQFF. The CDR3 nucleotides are TGTGCCAGCAGCAGGGGACAGGGGGTTGAGCAGTTCTTC.

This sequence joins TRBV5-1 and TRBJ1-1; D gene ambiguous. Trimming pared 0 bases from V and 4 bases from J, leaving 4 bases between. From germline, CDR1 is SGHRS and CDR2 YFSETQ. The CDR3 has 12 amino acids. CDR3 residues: CASSLDLTEAFF. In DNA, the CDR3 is TGCGCCAGCAGCTTGGATCTCACTGAAGCTTTCTTT.

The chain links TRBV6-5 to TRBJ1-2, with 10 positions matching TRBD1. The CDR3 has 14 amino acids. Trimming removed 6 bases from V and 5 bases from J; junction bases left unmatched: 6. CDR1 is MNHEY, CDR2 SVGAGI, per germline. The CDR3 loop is CASRQPGQGYGYTF. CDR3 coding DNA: TGTGCCAGCAGGCAGCCGGGACAGGGGTATGGCTACACCTTC.

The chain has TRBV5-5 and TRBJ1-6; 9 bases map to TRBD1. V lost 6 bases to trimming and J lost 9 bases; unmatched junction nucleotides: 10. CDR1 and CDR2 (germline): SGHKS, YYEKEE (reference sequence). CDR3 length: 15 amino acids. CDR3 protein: CASKGGQGPSSPLHF. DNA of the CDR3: TGTGCCAGCAAGGGTGGACAGGGGCCCAGTTCACCCCTCCACTTT.

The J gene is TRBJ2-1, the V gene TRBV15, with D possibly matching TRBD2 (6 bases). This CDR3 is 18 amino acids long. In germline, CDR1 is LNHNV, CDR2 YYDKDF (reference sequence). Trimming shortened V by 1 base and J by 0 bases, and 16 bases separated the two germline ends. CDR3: CATSRAGGAQSSYNEQFF. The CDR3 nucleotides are TGTGCCACCAGCAGAGCCGGGGGAGCGCAGAGCTCCTACAATGAGCAGTTCTTC. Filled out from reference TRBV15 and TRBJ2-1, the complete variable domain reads DAMVIQNPRYQVTQFGKPVTLSCSQTLNHNVMYWYQQKSSQAPKLLFHYYDKDFNNEADTPDNFQSRRPNTSFCFLDIRSPGLGDTAMYLCATSRAGGAQSSYNEQFFGPGTRLTVL.